This T cell receptor beta chain was captured in a study of cytomegalovirus exposure and HLA in healthy donors. The study's findings and limits: Because they were indistinguishable, some V segments, including TRBV6-2 and TRBV6-3, were excluded. With later analysis, a missense DCLRE1C variant became linked to TCR beta V- and J-gene trimming.

In the PCR, 60 Vbeta and 13 Jbeta primers were used. Generated by immunoSEQ multiplex PCR, the TCRdb table keeps only in-frame clones and is missing some. This sample has some 160,000 clones, with 65% to 80% found just once. The V gene lost 3 bases and the J gene lost 7 bases, with 11 bases spanning the gap. Looked up from germline, CDR1 is SGDLS and CDR2 is YYNGEE. The CDR3 sequence is 14 residues long. A remark on this clone: Antigen unknown.

V and J are TRBV9 and TRBJ1-6; D possibly corresponds to TRBD1 (5 bases). Sequencing was performed on PBMCs. The receptor comes from a woman aged 35 to 49 in good health and CMV-seropositive. The CDR3 DNA follows: TGTGCCAGCAGCGAGACAGCGCTCAATTCACCCCTCCACTTT. It is translated as CASSETALNSPLHF.